A single sample is the source of the 21 T cell receptor beta chains below, sequenced in a study of monozygotic twins with inflammatory bowel disease. Using the 5' RACE reads, TCRdb records one entry per CDR3 protein without DNA. The table lists about 300,000 distinct CDR3 sequences. The sequenced sample was blood. These receptors all come from a human donor with ulcerative colitis or Crohn's disease, or a healthy co-twin of an affected twin (not recorded which).

V gene TRBV5-1 combines with J gene TRBJ2-2. CDR3 length equals 15 residues. Per germline, CDR1 SGHRS and CDR2 YFSETQ. The chain's CDR3 is CASSLPPANTGELFF.

The chain combines TRBV20-1 with TRBJ2-1; TCRdb calls TRBD2, which cannot be checked without DNA. In germline, CDR1 is DFQATT, CDR2 SNEGSKA (reference sequence). This CDR3 region has 14 residues. CDR3 in amino acids: CSAKAAGAYNEQFF.

The J gene is TRBJ2-7, the V gene TRBV5-1; TCRdb picks TRBD1, but there is no DNA to check that call. The CDR3 has 12 amino acids. In germline, CDR1 is SGHRS, CDR2 YFSETQ. The CDR3 loop is CASSRGSGEQYF.

The chain is built from TRBV7-3 and TRBJ1-2; TCRdb lists TRBD1, though no DNA is available to test this call. The CDR3 is 15 amino acids. From germline, CDR1 is SGHTA and CDR2 FQGTGA. CDR3 in amino acids: CASSPGPLDNYGYTF. Full variable domain (outside the CDR3, taken from reference TRBV7-3 and TRBJ1-2): GAGVSQTPSNKVTEKGKYVELRCDPISGHTALYWYRQSLGQGPEFLIYFQGTGAADDSGLPNDRFFAVRPEGSVSTLKIQRTERGDSAVYLCASSPGPLDNYGYTFGSGTRLTVV.

This rearrangement joins TRBV28 to TRBJ1-4; TCRdb's D call, TRBD1, is unchecked because there is no DNA. This CDR3 is 16 amino acids long. CDR1 and CDR2 (germline): MDHEN, SYDVKM. The CDR3 sequence is CASSTSGGRTNEKLFF.

The chain couples TRBV18 to TRBJ2-7; TCRdb designates TRBD1, a call that cannot be tested without DNA. CDR3 length: 14 amino acids. CDR1 and CDR2 from the germline V gene are KGHSH and LQKENI. CDR3 amino acids: CASSPTGSSHEQYF.

The chain couples TRBV27 to TRBJ2-7. CDR3 length: 13 amino acids. In germline, CDR1 is MNHEY, CDR2 SMNVEV (reference sequence). CDR3 protein: CASSLRGAYEQYF.

This chain connects TRBV27 to TRBJ2-2; TCRdb's D call of TRBD2 is untestable without DNA. The CDR3 totals 15 residues. CDR1 and CDR2 from the germline V gene are MNHEY and SMNVEV (reference sequence). CDR3 region: CASRKPTSGFGELFF.

V is TRBV3-1 and J is TRBJ2-7. The CDR3 loop spans 12 amino acids. Germline-derived CDR1 and CDR2 are LGHDT and YNNKEL (reference sequence). The CDR3 here is CASRHGANEQYF.

The chain recombines TRBV3-1 with TRBJ2-7. Germline V gene data show CDR1 as LGHDT and CDR2 as YNNKEL (reference sequence). This CDR3 spans 14 amino acids. The CDR3 loop is CASSHTQLRNEQYF.

V gene TRBV12-3 or TRBV12-4 combines with J gene TRBJ2-5; absent DNA, TCRdb's TRBD2 call cannot be checked. The CDR3 has 13 residues. CDR3 loop: CASISRLRKTQYF.

This CDR3 reads CASSPRGGADGELFF. The V gene is TRBV11-3, the J gene TRBJ2-2; TCRdb returns TRBD1, unconfirmable since there is no DNA. The germline gives CDR1 SGHNT, CDR2 YENEEA. CDR3 length equals 15 residues.

This rearrangement joins TRBV6-5 to TRBJ1-1. Per the germline V gene, CDR1 is MNHEY and CDR2 is SVGAGI. The CDR3 length is 19 residues. CDR3 region: CASSYSMVYGPIHSTEAFF.

This CDR3 is CASSRTGGLRNEQFF. The V call is TRBV4-3, the J call TRBJ2-1; without DNA, the TCRdb call of TRBD2 cannot be checked. Germline V lookup: CDR1 LGHNA, CDR2 YSLEER. The CDR3 spans 15 residues.

V gene TRBV3-1 combines with J gene TRBJ1-2; the TCRdb D gene call, TRBD1, has no DNA to confirm it. CDR1 LGHDT and CDR2 YNNKEL come from the germline V gene (reference sequence). CDR3 length equals 12 residues. The CDR3 loop reads CASSRDRSGYTF.

This rearrangement joins TRBV4-3 to TRBJ1-6. CDR3 length: 13 residues. Germline values: CDR1 LGHNA, CDR2 YSLEER. Here the CDR3 reads CASSQEVVSPLHF.

This chain links TRBV28 with TRBJ1-6. The CDR3 length is 15 residues. CDR1 and CDR2 (germline): MDHEN, SYDVKM. Here the CDR3 reads CASSFESSYNSPLHF.

V usage is TRBV5-6 and J usage is TRBJ2-3. CDR3 length: 13 amino acids. Germline CDR1 and CDR2: SGHDT and YYEEEE. The CDR3 protein is CASLARGTDTQYF.

The genes are TRBV12-3 or TRBV12-4 and TRBJ2-1; the D call from TCRdb, TRBD1, cannot be confirmed without DNA. CDR3 length: 14 amino acids. The CDR3 is CASSLGTGGTEQFF.

The chain joins TRBV10-1 to TRBJ2-7; TCRdb calls TRBD2, which cannot be checked without DNA. The CDR3 runs to 14 residues. Germline V CDR1 and CDR2: WNHNN, SYGVQD (reference sequence). CDR3 loop: CASSFSSGGYEQYF.

This chain links TRBV24-1 with TRBJ1-3; TCRdb returns TRBD1, unconfirmable since there is no DNA. This CDR3 has 14 amino acids. Germline V gene lookup returns CDR1 KGHDR and CDR2 SFDVKD. This chain's CDR3 is CATSGGTDGNTIYF.